The entry below describes one TCR beta chain. Isolation recovered at least 6 million PBMCs from every sample. The extraction recovered at least 5 micrograms of total RNA per sample. V lost 5 bases, J lost 11 bases, and 15 bases lay in between. This CDR3 is built from 12 residues. These data originate in a study of blood T cells in healthy people across ages. Through a sample-barcoded 5' primer and a J-beta primer mix, a second PCR was run for about 7 to 12 cycles. Tagging of each cDNA molecule was performed by a template-switch adaptor with 12 random nucleotides. MiXCR was run by TCRdb on the 5' RACE reads, yielding one entry per CDR3 protein. The table records 790,000 or so distinct CDR3 sequences, more than 55% of them present only once.

Material: blood. This rearrangement joins TRBV12-3 or TRBV12-4 to TRBJ2-5; D remains unclear. This receptor was taken from a man aged 35 to 55 in good health. The CDR3 DNA is TGTGCCAGCAGTCCCCCTTTTGATGAGCAGTACTTC. It yields the protein CASSPPFDEQYF.